This T cell receptor (beta chain) derives from a study of cytomegalovirus exposure and HLA in healthy donors (TCRdb year 2017). About the investigation overall: According to an earlier analysis of 587 of the donors, roughly 180 million T cells yielded approximately 120 million unique TCR beta sequences and about 280 Gb of sequence data. Roughly 310 gigabases of sequencing data and approximately 85 million unique TCR sequences were included in an early release covering about 600 HLA-typed donors. The genetic ancestry cluster associated with self-reported Caucasian donors included 65% to 90% of the roughly 390 genotyped donors. The study aimed to test whether signatures of past pathogen exposure could be identified by cataloging public T cell receptors. Using immunosequencing, the study profiled T cell repertoires from 666 subjects and related those repertoires to cytomegalovirus serostatus. Besides the first cohort of roughly 640 subjects, a separate validation cohort made up of over a hundred different subjects was used. The study combined high-throughput TCR immunosequencing, statistical association of individual TCRs with disease status, and machine learning to predict cytomegalovirus infection status. To study patterns of TCR occurrence, a later analysis re-analyzed previously published TCR beta repertoires from 700 or so donors and added high-resolution HLA genotyping. Rather than drawing on any new phenotypic data, the later analysis identified candidate immune exposures from TCR beta sequences and the way those sequences occurred across donors. An earlier analysis of fewer than 700 of the donors applied high-throughput TCR beta sequencing to assess whether each TCR beta V gene segment acted as functional or pseudogenic. Alongside the repertoire data, information on donor age, sex, ethnicity and CMV serostatus was compiled. Genome-wide SNP genotypes for about three fifths of the roughly 700 donors were used in a later genetic analysis, which treated that subset as a discovery cohort. All discovery cohort repertoires had been generated on a single sequencing platform. HLA typing covered class I and class II loci at four-digit resolution. Typing coverage differed by locus: A, B, C, DRB1 and DQB1 were typed in about 620-630 donors, DQA1 in approximately 520, DPA1 in approximately 600, and DPB1 in about 450. Four to six DR-DQ haplotypes were handled as single units for association and clustering, since linkage in the cohort was strong. On average, roughly 240,000 unique TCR beta nucleotide sequences were sequenced per donor among a few hundred genotyped donors of the cohort, with roughly a sixth of those sequences being non-productive.

Compared with germline, V lacks 5 bases and J lacks 3 bases; bases without a gene match: 1. In the germline V gene, CDR1 corresponds to SQVTM and CDR2 to ANQGSEA. The CDR3 sequence holds 12 residues, the cysteine and phenylalanine included. Only CDR3 DNA is held: 36 bases, read in frame from base 1. The method behind the library was the immunoSEQ multiplex PCR assay. A mixture of 60 forward primers for TCR Vbeta segments and 13 reverse primers for TCR Jbeta segments was used in the multiplex PCR. Amplification of the CDR3 region of rearranged TCR beta genes was performed with a multiplex PCR assay on genomic DNA. The Illumina HiSeq System was used to sequence the amplified TCR beta libraries as 87-base-pair reads. The original methods were these. A later analysis counted 75 million to 100 million unique TCR beta chains across the 666 repertoires, and roughly 11 million of these chains were shared by at least two donors. Raw reads were error-corrected and collapsed into unique sequences by a nearest-neighbor algorithm in which closely related sequences were merged to remove PCR and sequencing errors. CDR3 sequences were aligned to IMGT reference sequences to assign V, D and J gene segments. For a sequence to be retained, at least a six-nucleotide match to both a V gene segment and a J gene segment was required. Rearrangements were classified as productive when the CDR3 lacked stop codons and remained in frame with V and J, and all other rearrangements were classified as non-productive. Following IMGT convention, CDR3 was defined as the stretch from the second conserved V-encoded cysteine up to the conserved J-encoded phenylalanine. In an earlier analysis of around 600 of the donors, sequences lacking an unambiguous match to a single V gene segment were excluded. In an earlier analysis of 587 of the donors, V segments were called functional above 56.7% productive rearrangements and were called segregating when the between-donor standard deviation exceeded 5%. A statistical classification framework was built to diagnose cytomegalovirus status from the catalog of TCR beta chain sequences. In a later analysis, TCR nucleotide sequences were compared against IMGT/GENE-DB human TR gene sequences so that V and J genes could be assigned. Using the TCRdist pipeline, a later analysis assigned CDR3 sequences along with most-parsimonious VDJ recombination scenarios. In a later analysis, every TCR beta chain was defined by the combination of its CDR3 amino acid sequence and its V-gene family, and reads without a unique V-gene family were dropped. To address suspected cross-contamination and a sequencing artifact, a later analysis removed roughly 640 highly shared, low-generation-probability nucleotide sequences. In a later analysis, a clonal expansion index was calculated for each public chain from normalized within-repertoire ranks of inferred template counts. In a later analysis, generation probabilities were computed with a VDJ recombination model fitted to out-of-frame rearrangements, and the resulting probabilities were checked against IGoR. Hypergeometric tests were used in a later analysis to score TCR-TCR, TCR-HLA and TCR-CMV co-occurrence, with a repertoire-size bias correction applied to the TCR pairs. False discovery rates were estimated in a later analysis by permuting HLA or CMV assignments 20 times. In a later analysis, co-occurring TCRs were grouped using DBSCAN, with TCRdist sequence similarity added in when clustering inside HLA-allele-positive subsets. Repertoires with fewer than 30,000 or more than 120,000 public chains were left out of co-occurrence clustering, as were five repertoires with anomalous nucleotide sharing. Imported from immuneACCESS, the table was reduced by TCRdb to in-frame sequences with V and J called. These copies leave out some clones; in studies compared against another copy, an unresolved V gene accounts for under half, and the cause of the remainder is not known. V, J and clone size derive from that table, while D and trimming were established from the DNA sequence. This sample comprises approximately 190,000 clones, approximately 70% of them detected only once. 2.6% of the sample lies in the top ten.

Summary of the overall study and its limitations: Three of the identified cytomegalovirus-associated TCR beta chains were confirmed in vitro to be specific for cytomegalovirus antigens. In a later analysis, most CMV-associated TCR beta chains were found to appear HLA-restricted, with HLA associations seemingly driven largely by CMV exposure. For the cohort, immune exposure information was limited to CMV serostatus. V-gene and J-gene trimming of TCR beta chains was associated with a missense DCLRE1C variant in a later genetic analysis, and the association was replicated in an independent cohort. In a later analysis, HLA-associated TCR beta chains showed more clonal expansion and lower generation probabilities than non-associated chains that were equally common. Some IMGT-functional V segments, including TRBV6-2 and TRBV6-3, could not be distinguished by the 87-base-pair reads and were therefore excluded. In this cohort, only TCR beta chains were sequenced, and detectable features were limited by the absence of alpha or paired-chain data. In the study, approximately 160 TCR beta chains were listed as associated with cytomegalovirus. Assigning TCR associations to individual alleles was difficult when HLA alleles, especially DR and DQ, strongly co-occurred. The presence/absence analyses assumed that sequencing depth was roughly uniform across donors, and that assumption may not be true. Several of the top co-occurrence clusters appeared to be linked to parvovirus B19, influenza, CMV and Epstein-Barr virus, according to a later analysis. A group of highly shared sequence variants was considered likely to be a technical artifact of the sequencing pipeline. In a later analysis, TCR association rates were found to vary across HLA loci, with the most associated TCRs seen for DRB1 alleles and the fewest for HLA-C alleles. The classifier was reported to diagnose cytomegalovirus status with high specificity and sensitivity in both the original and validation cohorts. In a later analysis, 16,951 TCR beta sequences were associated with specific HLA alleles at a false discovery rate of 0.05. The earlier analysis of about 600 of the donors excluded seventeen rarely observed V segments, including chromosome 9 orphons, because counts were too low. In an earlier analysis of fewer than 700 of the donors, most TCR beta V segments appeared in productive rearrangements about 87% or about 30% of the time, broadly matching IMGT annotations. While some public TCRs were present in many individuals, most TCR sequences turned up only very rarely across donors. The authors suggested that the approach could potentially be extended to other disease states and immunological phenotypes. In a later genetic analysis, fewer N-insertions in productive TCRs were reported among donors in an Asian-associated ancestry cluster than the roughly 640-donor mean. HLA typing was unavailable for some donors at each locus, so association tests used only the typed subset. Linkage disequilibrium might explain the correlated functional status among segregating V segments, but an unknown experimental factor could not be ruled out. A further reported finding was that TCR beta sequences accurately predicted the HLA-A and HLA-B alleles for most subjects in the first cohort.

The cohort comprised several hundred healthy bone marrow donors. Cohort members were all nominally healthy when sampled, although unrecorded immune exposures were likely present. The donor was CMV seropositive and was included in the group of around 300 seropositive cohort members. A peripheral blood sample was provided by each donor, and peripheral blood mononuclear cells were used for TCR beta sequencing. The Qiagen DNeasy Blood Extraction Kit was used to extract genomic DNA from the blood cell samples. A note on this clone: Its cognate antigen has yet to be identified. No qualities accompany the bases; no much larger clone lies one base away.

This receptor was obtained from a man aged 35-49 years in good health and CMV-seropositive. Sequences were obtained from PBMCs. Here the chain combines TRBV29-1 and TRBJ2-5; 9 junctional bases match TRBD1. The CDR3 reads CSVRTGEETQYF. The sequence in DNA is TGCAGCGTTAGGACAGGGGAAGAGACCCAGTACTTC.